One sample yielded the 10 T cell receptor beta chains listed below, sequenced in a study of cytotoxic CD8 clonotypes in ibrutinib-treated CLL. Some clones are missing from TCRdb's copy, which holds only in-frame ones; the method was immunoSEQ multiplex PCR. The data hold approximately 130,000 clones, with about 85% observed a single time. This material consisted of PBMCs, taken after 24 months of ibrutinib treatment. The source of these receptors is a human donor with chronic lymphocytic leukemia.

The chain has TRBV9 and TRBJ1-2; no definite D call. Trimming shortened V by 0 bases and J by 5 bases, and 11 bases separated the two germline ends. Looked up from germline, CDR1 is SGDLS and CDR2 is YYNGEE. This CDR3 comprises 14 residues. This chain's CDR3 is CASSVAESGYGYTF. CDR3 DNA: TGTGCCAGCAGCGTAGCAGAATCCGGGTATGGCTACACCTTC.

V usage is TRBV27 and J usage is TRBJ1-2; TRBD1 matches 12 bases. Germline V gene lookup returns CDR1 MNHEY and CDR2 SMNVEV (reference sequence). With 1 base clipped from V and 1 base from J, the junction kept 7 bases outside the gene matches. This CDR3 has 18 residues. This chain's CDR3 is CASSLYRDRGRFNYGYTF. CDR3 in DNA: TGTGCCAGCAGTTTATACCGGGACAGGGGGCGTTTTAACTATGGCTACACCTTC.

The chain joins TRBV10-3 to TRBJ1-5; D is unclear. The ends were cut back, 11 bases at V and 7 bases at J, with 24 bases in the middle. The V gene's germline CDR1 is ENHRY and CDR2 SYGVKD. The CDR3 runs to 15 residues. The CDR3 loop is CAVRGGESIGQPQHF. CDR3 sequence (DNA): TGTGCCGTCCGAGGTGGGGAAAGCATAGGGCAGCCCCAGCATTTT.

The V and J genes are TRBV7-2 and TRBJ1-4, with TRBD1 identical over 12 bases. The CDR3 consists of 13 residues. The V gene end was trimmed by 5 bases and the J gene end by 8 bases; junction bases not matched to a gene: 0. The germline V gene has CDR1 SGHTA and CDR2 FQGNSA. The CDR3: CASSGTGGEKLFF. The DNA of the CDR3 is TGTGCCAGCAGCGGGACAGGGGGCGAAAAACTGTTTTTT.

V is TRBV6-6 and J is TRBJ2-7; D may be TRBD1 (5 bases). The germline V and J ends were trimmed by 2 bases and 4 bases, with 6 bases remaining between them. The CDR3 totals 12 residues. Germline V gene sequence: CDR1 MNHNY, CDR2 SVGAGI (reference sequence). The CDR3 DNA is TGTGCCAGCAGTTACAGGGGTTACGAGCAGTACTTC. Translation: CASSYRGYEQYF.

V usage is TRBV14 and J usage is TRBJ2-1; the match to TRBD2 covers 10 bases. Trimming at V came to 2 bases and at J to 4 bases, leaving 2 bases not matched to a gene. Germline V gives CDR1 SGHDN, CDR2 FVKESK. The CDR3 spans 15 residues. The CDR3 DNA reads TGTGCCAGCAGCCAAACAGCGGGGGGGTACAATGAGCAGTTCTTC. Encoded protein: CASSQTAGGYNEQFF.

This chain uses TRBV10-3 with TRBJ1-5, with 10 bases identical to TRBD1. The CDR3 runs 15 residues. J lost 9 bases, V lost 6 bases, and 11 bases had no gene match. Germline V gene data show CDR1 as ENHRY and CDR2 as SYGVKD. CDR3 in DNA: TGTGCCATCAGACGGGACAGGGGCGAGGGGGGGCCCCAGCATTTT. Its translation is CAIRRDRGEGGPQHF.

This chain connects TRBV28 to TRBJ1-1, with D unclear. The CDR3 contains 11 residues. The V end was cut by 8 bases, the J end by 5 bases, with 9 bases between. From germline, CDR1 is MDHEN and CDR2 SYDVKM. The CDR3 protein is CASHDGTEAFF. The DNA of the CDR3 is TGTGCCAGCCATGATGGGACTGAAGCTTTCTTT.

The chain carries TRBV28 and TRBJ1-2, with 11 bases lining up with TRBD1. Trimming at V came to 6 bases and at J to 7 bases, leaving 4 bases not matched to a gene. The CDR3 contains 13 residues. Per germline, CDR1 MDHEN and CDR2 SYDVKM. In DNA form, the CDR3 reads TGTGCCAGCAGGCAAGGGACAGGGGGTGGCTACACCTTC. Its translation is CASRQGTGGGYTF.

This chain connects TRBV27 to TRBJ1-6; maybe TRBD1 (5 bases). Germline CDR1 MNHEY, CDR2 SMNVEV (reference sequence). V was shortened by 3 bases and J by 5 bases, with 11 bases between the two germline ends. The CDR3 covers 15 residues. CDR3 bases: TGTGCCAGCAGTTTCAGGGCAGCCGATAATTCACCCCTCCACTTT. Amino acids: CASSFRAADNSPLHF.